The 27 T cell receptor beta chains below all came from one sample that was sequenced in a study of T and B cells in COVID-19 patients. Each TRB amplification used roughly 220-550 ng of genomic DNA from blood. TRB rearrangements were amplified by multiplex PCR with BIOMED2 TRB-A/B primers. TCRdb used MiXCR to reprocess the multiplex PCR reads, holding one entry per CDR3 protein. The table shows 8,500 to 10,000 distinct CDR3 sequences, with around a third occurring only once. Sequences were obtained from blood. These receptors all come from a human donor who had recovered from COVID-19.

The CDR3 DNA is TGTGCCAGCAGCTGGGAATCGGGGCCCCCTTTCTTT. This translates into CASSWESGPPFF. The rearrangement links TRBV4-2 to TRBJ1-1; D might be TRBD1 (5 bases). Trimming left V 5 bases short and J 12 bases short, with 16 bases between. From germline, CDR1 is LGHNA and CDR2 YNFKEQ. The CDR3 sequence is 12 residues long.

This clonotype is medium-sized within its sample. The CDR3 DNA reads TGTGCCAGCACCTTGGCACGACAAGGCGGGGAGCTGTTTTTT. Its protein product is CASTLARQGGELFF. The chain carries TRBV11-1 and TRBJ2-2; D remains ambiguous. Between the trimmed V and J ends, which lost 7 bases and 7 bases, there was a span of 16 bases. The CDR3 loop spans 14 amino acids. CDR1 is SGHAT and CDR2 is FQDESV in the germline V gene (reference sequence). Full variable domain (remainder filled in from reference TRBV11-1 and TRBJ2-2): EAEVAQSPRYKITEKSQAVAFWCDPISGHATLYWYRQILGQGPELLVQFQDESVVDDSQLPKDRFSAERLKGVDSTLKIQPAELGDSAMYLCASTLARQGGELFFGEGSRLTVL.

This clonotype was counted only a few times. The chain recombines TRBV5-4 with TRBJ1-2; 9 nucleotides match TRBD1. V shed 4 bases, J shed 0 bases, and the junction held 10 bases outside the gene matches. The V gene's germline CDR1 is SGHNT and CDR2 YYREEE (reference sequence). CDR3 length: 17 residues. The CDR3 bases are TGTGCCAGCAGCCCTCCTCCGGGACAGGGAGCTAACTATGGCTACACCTTC. Translated: CASSPPPGQGANYGYTF.

The chain joins TRBV5-3 to TRBJ2-3; the match to TRBD2 covers 13 bases. TRBV5-3 is designated an ORF whose function remains uncertain. V shed 0 bases and J 2 bases; nucleotides not matched to a gene: 3. The CDR3 has 17 residues. CDR3 amino acids: CARSLVTSGGNTDTQYF. The CDR3 DNA reads as TGTGCCAGAAGCTTGGTGACTAGCGGGGGGAACACAGATACGCAGTATTTT.

This clonotype ranks as medium-sized. The J gene is TRBJ1-4, the V gene TRBV12-3 or TRBV12-4, with TRBD1 identical over 7 bases. The CDR3 consists of 15 residues. The V and J ends lost 5 bases and 7 bases, in that order; junction bases with no gene match: 10. The CDR3 loop is CASSPPNRGGEKLFF. CDR3 nucleotides: TGTGCCAGCAGTCCGCCCAACAGGGGCGGTGAAAAACTGTTTTTT.

The sample holds a few counts of this clonotype. The rearrangement joins TRBV28 to TRBJ2-3, with a tentative D call TRBD1 (6 bases). V was trimmed by 5 bases and J by 2 bases, leaving 14 bases between them. CDR3 size: 15 residues. The germline V gene has CDR1 MDHEN and CDR2 SYDVKM. CDR3 sequence reads: CASSTGFYITDTQYF. CDR3 coding DNA: TGTGCCAGCAGTACAGGGTTTTACATCACAGATACGCAGTATTTT.

The chain employs TRBV6-1 and TRBJ2-3; D is unclear. Germline V lookup: CDR1 MNHNS, CDR2 SASEGT. V was shortened by 7 bases and J by 3 bases, with 5 bases between the two germline ends. The CDR3 sequence is 11 residues long. The CDR3, as DNA: TGTGCCAGCACTGGAACAGATACGCAGTATTTT. Amino acid sequence: CASTGTDTQYF.

The CDR3 here is CATRQDLVGGSYEQYF. The DNA for the CDR3 is TGTGCCACGAGACAGGACCTGGTCGGGGGCTCCTACGAGCAGTACTTC. The chain has TRBV10-3 and TRBJ2-7; D tentatively reads TRBD1 or TRBD2 (6 bases each). V lost 10 bases to trimming and J lost 0 bases, with 22 bases between them. In germline, CDR1 is ENHRY, CDR2 SYGVKD. CDR3 length equals 16 residues.

By share, this clonotype ranks as medium-sized. The chain uses TRBV15 and TRBJ2-5; 9 nucleotides match TRBD2. Germline V lookup: CDR1 LNHNV, CDR2 YYDKDF (reference sequence). This CDR3 comprises 15 residues. V trimming: 8 bases; J trimming: 7 bases; junction bases outside the gene matches: 14. Here the CDR3 DNA reads TGTGCCACCTCCGGAGGGAGCGGGGGGCCGGTGACCCAGTACTTC. This encodes CATSGGSGGPVTQYF.

This clonotype was seen more than once but under ten times. The chain couples TRBV6-2 or TRBV6-3 to TRBJ2-5; 8 bases agree with TRBD1. Trimming took 4 bases from V and 1 from J; bases not matched to a gene: 2. Germline V CDR1 and CDR2: MNHEY, SVGEGT. This CDR3 has 14 residues. CDR3 bases: TGTGCCAGCAGTTCAGGACAGGGCCAAGAGACCCAGTACTTC. Translation gives CASSSGQGQETQYF.

CDR3 residues: CASNLQFLAGAHTGELFF. DNA for the CDR3: TGTGCCAGCAATCTACAATTTCTAGCGGGGGCTCACACCGGGGAGCTGTTTTTT. This chain connects TRBV28 to TRBJ2-2; TRBD2 aligns across 10 bases. Germline trimming cut 7 bases from V and 3 bases from J; bases unmatched to any gene: 14. Germline V CDR1 and CDR2: MDHEN, SYDVKM. This CDR3 region has 18 residues.

This clonotype was detected only a few times. The chain is built from TRBV6-5 and TRBJ2-5, with D perhaps given as TRBD1 or TRBD2 (5 bases each). Trimming removed 0 bases at V and 0 bases at J, with 5 bases between. Per germline, CDR1 MNHEY and CDR2 SVGAGI. The CDR3 is made up of 14 amino acids. The CDR3 here is CASSYSGDQETQYF. In DNA form, the CDR3 reads TGTGCCAGCAGTTACTCGGGGGACCAAGAGACCCAGTACTTC.

This chain connects TRBV20-1 to TRBJ2-7; TRBD2 is a possible D gene (7 bases). The CDR3 sequence is 15 residues long. Deletions cut 0 bases from V and 2 bases from J, with 14 bases between. From germline, CDR1 is DFQATT and CDR2 SNEGSKA (reference sequence). The CDR3 bases are TGCAGTGCTAGAGATCTACAGGGACTACCCTACGAGCAGTACTTC. Translating gives CSARDLQGLPYEQYF.

This clonotype was counted between two and nine times. The gene calls are TRBV10-3 and TRBJ2-3; 9 bases are shared with TRBD2. This CDR3 region has 15 residues. J lost 6 bases, V lost 10 bases, and 14 bases had no gene match. Germline CDR1 ENHRY, CDR2 SYGVKD. CDR3 coding DNA: TGTGCCACCCGGAATAGCGGGGGCCGCGGGGATACGCAGTATTTT. Translating gives CATRNSGGRGDTQYF.

The chain recombines TRBV20-1 with TRBJ1-3; unclear D gene. The CDR3 consists of 11 residues. Trimming stripped 5 bases from V and 3 bases from J, with 5 bases between. Germline CDR1 is DFQATT and CDR2 is SNEGSKA (reference sequence). The CDR3 DNA follows: TGCAGTGCTGCGGTTGGAAACACCATATATTTT. Its translation is CSAAVGNTIYF.

A remark on this clonotype: This could be a read error, since a much larger clone is one nucleotide away. The chain uses TRBV6-5 and TRBJ2-7; D ambiguous. There are 14 residues in the CDR3. Trimming pared 6 bases from V and 0 bases from J, leaving 12 bases between. Germline assignment: CDR1 MNHEY and CDR2 SVGAGI. DNA of the CDR3: TGTGCCAGCAGGGCGGTGATGTGCTCCTACGAGCAGTACTTC. Protein product: CASRAVMCSYEQYF.

The rearrangement joins TRBV20-1 to TRBJ2-3; 11 bases align to TRBD2. The CDR3 contains 14 residues. Losses at the gene ends were 6 bases for V and 8 bases for J; bases not matched to a gene: 10. Germline V gives CDR1 DFQATT, CDR2 SNEGSKA (reference sequence). DNA for the CDR3: TGCAGTGCCCAGGGACTAGCGGTTGTCGTTACGCAGTATTTT. This translates into CSAQGLAVVVTQYF.

V usage is TRBV6-1 and J usage is TRBJ1-4; maybe TRBD1 (5 bases). In germline, CDR1 is MNHNS, CDR2 SASEGT. The length of the CDR3 is 15 residues. The ends were cut back, 0 bases at V and 11 bases at J, with 16 bases in the middle. CDR3 coding DNA: TGTGCCAGCAGTGAAGCAAGGGACCTCCCGGTTAAACTGTTTTTT. Its translation: CASSEARDLPVKLFF.

This clonotype was recorded a few times. V gene TRBV18 combines with J gene TRBJ1-4; 8 bases align to TRBD1. Trimming at V came to 4 bases and at J to 7 bases, leaving 17 bases not matched to a gene. Looked up from germline, CDR1 is KGHSH and CDR2 is LQKENI. CDR3 length: 18 residues. In DNA, the CDR3 is TGTGCCAGCTCACTACGAACGAGAGACAGGGGTATAAGTGAAAAACTGTTTTTT. It encodes CASSLRTRDRGISEKLFF.

This clonotype was picked up a small number of times. The rearrangement joins TRBV19 to TRBJ2-7; 7 bases are a match to TRBD1. With V trimmed by 4 bases and J by 5 bases, 11 bases remained unmatched. Germline CDR1 reads LNHDA; CDR2 reads SQIVND (reference sequence). There are 15 residues in the CDR3. CDR3 DNA: TGTGCCAGTAGTACCCGACAGGGTATTCTGAACGAGCAGTACTTC. It is translated as CASSTRQGILNEQYF.

This clonotype is medium-sized in the sample. The chain couples TRBV5-6 to TRBJ2-1; no firm D call. Germline CDR1 SGHDT, CDR2 YYEEEE. The CDR3 is 16 amino acids. V was shortened by 2 bases and J by 5 bases, with 17 bases between the two germline ends. CDR3 region: CASSLGALRDHNEQFF. DNA for the CDR3: TGTGCCAGCAGCTTAGGAGCGCTGCGCGACCACAATGAGCAGTTCTTC.

Judged by abundance, this clonotype is medium-sized. In nucleotides, the CDR3 is TGCAGCGTTGTTGCGGGGGGGCCGGGCAATGAGCAGTTCTTC. Translation: CSVVAGGPGNEQFF. The chain combines TRBV29-1 with TRBJ2-1, with 9 bases identical to TRBD2. Germline-derived CDR1 and CDR2 are SQVTM and ANQGSEA. V was clipped by 4 bases and J by 6 bases; unmatched bases: 7. The CDR3 length is 14 residues.

There are a few counts of this clonotype. V and J are TRBV11-2 and TRBJ2-1; no reliable D call. This CDR3 comprises 12 residues. The V end was cut by 4 bases, the J end by 7 bases, with 8 bases between. Germline V gene data show CDR1 as SGHAT and CDR2 as FQNNGV. The CDR3 loop reads CASSSTGNEQFF. The CDR3 DNA reads TGTGCCAGCAGCTCCACTGGGAATGAGCAGTTCTTC.

The rearrangement joins TRBV20-1 to TRBJ1-2; D possibly corresponds to TRBD1 (5 bases). CDR3 size: 11 residues. The germline V gene has CDR1 DFQATT and CDR2 SNEGSKA (reference sequence). Between the trimmed V and J ends, which lost 5 bases and 4 bases, there was a span of 8 bases. CDR3 sequence (DNA): TGCAGTGCTGGGGGGACCTATGGCTACACCTTC. Encoded protein: CSAGGTYGYTF.

This clonotype was counted a few times. This sequence joins TRBV30 and TRBJ1-5; 8 bases align to TRBD1. The CDR3 is 13 residues long. From germline, CDR1 is GTSNPN and CDR2 SVGIG (reference sequence). V dropped 2 bases and J dropped 4; count of bases not matched to a gene: 1. The chain's CDR3 is CAWSRQGNQPQHF. CDR3 DNA: TGTGCCTGGAGTAGACAGGGGAATCAGCCCCAGCATTTT. Together with reference TRBV30 and TRBJ1-5, the CDR3 gives the full variable domain: SQTIHQWPATLVQPVGSPLSLECTVEGTSNPNLYWYRQAAGRGLQLLFYSVGIGQISSEVPQNLSASRPQDRQFILSSKKLLLSDSGFYLCAWSRQGNQPQHFGDGTRLSIL.

This clonotype is medium-sized. The chain carries TRBV5-4 and TRBJ2-3, with TRBD2 matching over 9 bases. The J segment lost 3 bases and the V segment lost 6 bases, leaving 14 bases of the junction unmatched. The V gene's germline CDR1 is SGHNT and CDR2 YYREEE (reference sequence). The CDR3 loop spans 17 amino acids. CDR3 sequence: CASTVGRGGFVTDTQYF. DNA of the CDR3: TGTGCCAGCACCGTGGGGCGGGGGGGCTTTGTTACAGATACGCAGTATTTT.

Points on this clonotype: Relative to the germline gene, one junction end is altered; a read error may explain this. The chain combines TRBV5-5 with TRBJ1-2, with a possible D match to TRBD1 (6 bases). The CDR3 spans 15 residues. Germline V gene sequence: CDR1 SGHKS, CDR2 YYEKEE (reference sequence). In DNA, the CDR3 is TGCGCCAGCAGCTTGGTGGGGGGCGTTAGCTATGGCTACACCTTC. Translation gives CASSLVGGVSYGYTF.